Given below is one T cell receptor beta chain in context. The CDR3 runs 14 residues. Germline loops: CDR1 MGHRA, CDR2 YSYEKL. V was cut by 3 bases and J by 5 bases, with 13 bases left in between. Profiling relied on immunoSEQ multiplex PCR, and the TCRdb table lists in-frame clones only, not all of them. This sample has about 2 million clones, with about 95% found just once. The sample comes from a study of shared clonotypes between healthy human individuals. Terminally differentiated effector memory CD45RA+ cells were excluded from the naive CD8 cells, which were CD45RO-negative and positively selected for CCR7.

Sequenced material: naive CD8+ T cells sorted from blood. The chain recombines TRBV4-1 with TRBJ1-2; D might be TRBD1 (5 bases). The receptor was derived from a man aged 18 to 35 in good health. The CDR3 is CASSHQGAEYGYTF. CDR3 in DNA: TGCGCCAGCAGCCACCAAGGGGCTGAGTATGGCTACACCTTC.